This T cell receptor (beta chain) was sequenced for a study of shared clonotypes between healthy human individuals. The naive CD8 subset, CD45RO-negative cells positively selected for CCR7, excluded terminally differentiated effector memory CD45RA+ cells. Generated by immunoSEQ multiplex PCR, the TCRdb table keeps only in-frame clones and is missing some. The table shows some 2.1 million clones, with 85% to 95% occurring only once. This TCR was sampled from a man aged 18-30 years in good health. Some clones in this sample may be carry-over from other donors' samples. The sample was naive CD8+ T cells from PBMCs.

CDR3 amino acids: CASSQVALLTGANVLTF. CDR3 DNA sequence: TGCGCCAGCAGCCAAGTGGCTCTGTTAACTGGGGCCAACGTCCTGACTTTC. V and J are TRBV4-3 and TRBJ2-6; D uncertain. This CDR3 region has 17 residues. Deletions cut 1 base from V and 2 bases from J, with 12 bases between. Per the germline V gene, CDR1 is LGHNA and CDR2 is YSLEER.